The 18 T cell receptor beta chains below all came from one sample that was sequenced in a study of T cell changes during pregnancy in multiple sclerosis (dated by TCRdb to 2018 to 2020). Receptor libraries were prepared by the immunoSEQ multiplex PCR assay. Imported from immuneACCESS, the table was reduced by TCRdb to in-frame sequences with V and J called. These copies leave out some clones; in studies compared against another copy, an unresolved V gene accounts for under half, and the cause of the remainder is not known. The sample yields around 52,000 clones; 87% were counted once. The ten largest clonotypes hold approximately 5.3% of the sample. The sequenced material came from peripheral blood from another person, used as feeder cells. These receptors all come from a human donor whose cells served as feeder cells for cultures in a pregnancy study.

CDR3 in amino acids: CASSPAKGTSGNTIYF. DNA of the CDR3: TGTGCCAGCAGCCCCGCTAAAGGGACCTCTGGAAACACCATATATTTT. The V gene is TRBV7-8, the J gene TRBJ1-3; TRBD1 is a possible D gene (5 bases). Germline V lookup: CDR1 SGHVS, CDR2 FQNEAQ. CDR3 length: 16 amino acids. Trimming pared 5 bases from V and 0 bases from J, leaving 14 bases between. Using reference TRBV7-8 and TRBJ1-3 for the parts outside the CDR3, the full variable domain is GAGVSQSPRYKVAKRGQDVALRCDPISGHVSLFWYQQALGQGPEFLTYFQNEAQLDKSGLPSDRFFAERPEGSVSTLKIQRTQQEDSAVYLCASSPAKGTSGNTIYFGEGSWLTVV.

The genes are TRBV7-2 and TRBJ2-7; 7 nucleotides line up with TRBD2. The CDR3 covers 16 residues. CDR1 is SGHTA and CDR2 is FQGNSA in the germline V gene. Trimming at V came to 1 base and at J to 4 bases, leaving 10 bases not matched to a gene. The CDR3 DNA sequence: TGTGCCAGCAGCTTAGTCTTAGCTAGCGGAACTTACGAGCAGTACTTC. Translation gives CASSLVLASGTYEQYF.

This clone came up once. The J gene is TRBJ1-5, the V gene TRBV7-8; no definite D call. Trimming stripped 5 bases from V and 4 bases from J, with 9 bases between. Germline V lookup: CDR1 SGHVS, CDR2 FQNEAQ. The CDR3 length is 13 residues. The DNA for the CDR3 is TGTGCCAGCAGCCCAACAGAAAATCAGCCCCAGCATTTT. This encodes CASSPTENQPQHF. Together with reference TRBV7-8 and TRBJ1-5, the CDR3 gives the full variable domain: GAGVSQSPRYKVAKRGQDVALRCDPISGHVSLFWYQQALGQGPEFLTYFQNEAQLDKSGLPSDRFFAERPEGSVSTLKIQRTQQEDSAVYLCASSPTENQPQHFGDGTRLSIL.

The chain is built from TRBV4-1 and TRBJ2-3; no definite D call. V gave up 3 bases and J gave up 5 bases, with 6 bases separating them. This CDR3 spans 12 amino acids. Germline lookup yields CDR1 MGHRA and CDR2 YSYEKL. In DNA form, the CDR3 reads TGCGCCAGCAGCCATTTGCAAGATACGCAGTATTTT. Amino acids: CASSHLQDTQYF.

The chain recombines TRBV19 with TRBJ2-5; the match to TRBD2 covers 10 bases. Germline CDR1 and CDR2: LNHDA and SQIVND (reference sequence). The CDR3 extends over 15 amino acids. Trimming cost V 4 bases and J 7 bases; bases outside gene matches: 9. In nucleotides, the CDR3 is TGTGCCAGTAGTACCCGGACTAGCGGCCTCATGACCCAGTACTTC. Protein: CASSTRTSGLMTQYF. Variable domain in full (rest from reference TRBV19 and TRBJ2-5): DGGITQSPKYLFRKEGQNVTLSCEQNLNHDAMYWYRQDPGQGLRLIYYSQIVNDFQKGDIAEGYSVSREKKESFPLTVTSAQKNPTAFYLCASSTRTSGLMTQYFGPGTRLLVL.

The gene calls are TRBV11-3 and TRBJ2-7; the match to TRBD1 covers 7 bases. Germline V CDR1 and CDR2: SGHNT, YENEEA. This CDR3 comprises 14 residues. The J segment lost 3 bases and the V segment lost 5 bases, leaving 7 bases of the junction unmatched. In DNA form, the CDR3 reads TGTGCCAGCAGCCCCACAGGGGACCACTACGAGCAGTACTTC. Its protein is CASSPTGDHYEQYF. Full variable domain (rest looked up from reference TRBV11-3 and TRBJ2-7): EAGVVQSPRYKIIEKKQPVAFWCNPISGHNTLYWYLQNLGQGPELLIRYENEEAVDDSQLPKDRFSAERLKGVDSTLKIQPAELGDSAVYLCASSPTGDHYEQYFGPGTRLTVT.

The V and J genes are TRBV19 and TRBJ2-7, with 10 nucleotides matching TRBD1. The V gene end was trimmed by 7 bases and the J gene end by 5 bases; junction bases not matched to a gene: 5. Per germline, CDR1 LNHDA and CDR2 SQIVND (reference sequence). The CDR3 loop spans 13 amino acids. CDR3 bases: TGTGCCAGTAAGGGACAGGGGATCAACGAGCAGTACTTC. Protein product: CASKGQGINEQYF.

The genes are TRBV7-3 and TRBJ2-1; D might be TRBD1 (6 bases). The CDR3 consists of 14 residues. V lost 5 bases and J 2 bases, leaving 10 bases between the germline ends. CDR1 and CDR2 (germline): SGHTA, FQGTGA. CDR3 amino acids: CASSPTGTYNEQFF. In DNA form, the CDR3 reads TGTGCCAGCAGCCCGACAGGCACCTACAATGAGCAGTTCTTC.

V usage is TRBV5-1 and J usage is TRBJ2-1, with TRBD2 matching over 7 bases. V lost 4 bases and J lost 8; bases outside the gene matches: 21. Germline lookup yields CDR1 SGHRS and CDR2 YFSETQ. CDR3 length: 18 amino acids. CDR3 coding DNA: TGCGCCAGCAGCGGCAGCGTATCGAGCGGGAATCTGTTAGATGAGCAGTTCTTC. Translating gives CASSGSVSSGNLLDEQFF.

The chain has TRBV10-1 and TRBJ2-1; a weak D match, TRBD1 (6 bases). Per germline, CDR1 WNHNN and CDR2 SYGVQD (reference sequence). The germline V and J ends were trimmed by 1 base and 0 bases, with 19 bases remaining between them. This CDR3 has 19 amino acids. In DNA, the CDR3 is TGCGCCAGCAGTGAGTTGGAACGGTACAGGGCCAGCTCCTACAATGAGCAGTTCTTC. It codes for CASSELERYRASSYNEQFF.

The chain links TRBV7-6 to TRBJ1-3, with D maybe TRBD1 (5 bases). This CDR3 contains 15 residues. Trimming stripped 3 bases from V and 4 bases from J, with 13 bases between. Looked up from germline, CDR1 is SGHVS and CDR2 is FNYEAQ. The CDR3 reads CASSFTTGQGNTIYF. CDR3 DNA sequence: TGTGCCAGCAGCTTTACTACGGGGCAAGGAAACACCATATATTTT.

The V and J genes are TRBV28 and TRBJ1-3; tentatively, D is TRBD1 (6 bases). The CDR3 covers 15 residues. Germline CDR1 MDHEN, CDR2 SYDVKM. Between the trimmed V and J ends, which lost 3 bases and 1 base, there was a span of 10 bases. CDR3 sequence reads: CASSLGHLSGNTIYF. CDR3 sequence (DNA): TGTGCCAGCAGTTTGGGACACCTTTCTGGAAACACCATATATTTT.

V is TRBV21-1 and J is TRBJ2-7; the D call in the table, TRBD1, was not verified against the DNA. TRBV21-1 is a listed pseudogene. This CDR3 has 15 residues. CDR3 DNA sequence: TGTGCCAGCAGCGTCCGGGACAGGCTCACCTACGAGCAGTACTTC. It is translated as CASSVRDRLTYEQYF.

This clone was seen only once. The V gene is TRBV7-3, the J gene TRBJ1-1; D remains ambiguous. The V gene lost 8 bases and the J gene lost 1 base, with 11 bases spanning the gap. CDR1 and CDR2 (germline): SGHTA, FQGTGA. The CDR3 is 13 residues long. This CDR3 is CASAIGPNTEAFF. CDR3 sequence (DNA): TGTGCCAGCGCTATCGGCCCGAACACTGAAGCTTTCTTT. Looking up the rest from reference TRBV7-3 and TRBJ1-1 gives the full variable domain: GAGVSQTPSNKVTEKGKYVELRCDPISGHTALYWYRQSLGQGPEFLIYFQGTGAADDSGLPNDRFFAVRPEGSVSTLKIQRTERGDSAVYLCASAIGPNTEAFFGQGTRLTVV.

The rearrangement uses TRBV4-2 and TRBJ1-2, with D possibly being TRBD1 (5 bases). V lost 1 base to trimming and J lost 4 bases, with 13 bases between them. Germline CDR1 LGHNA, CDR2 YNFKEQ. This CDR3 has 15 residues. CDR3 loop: CASSQAPGTIYGYTF. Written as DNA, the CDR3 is TGTGCCAGCAGCCAAGCGCCCGGGACGATCTATGGCTACACCTTC.

CDR3 protein: CASSPLAGGPDEQFF. The CDR3 DNA reads TGCGCCAGCAGCCCTCTAGCGGGAGGGCCGGATGAGCAGTTCTTC. V is TRBV5-1 and J is TRBJ2-1, with TRBD2 matching over 12 bases. J lost 8 bases, V lost 4 bases, and 7 bases had no gene match. CDR3 length equals 15 residues. The germline gives CDR1 SGHRS, CDR2 YFSETQ.

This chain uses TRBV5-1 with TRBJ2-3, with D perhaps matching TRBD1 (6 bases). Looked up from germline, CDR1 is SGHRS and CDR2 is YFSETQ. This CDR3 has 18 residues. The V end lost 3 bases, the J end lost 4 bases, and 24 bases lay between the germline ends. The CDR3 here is CASSSVAFESGVADTQYF. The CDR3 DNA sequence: TGCGCCAGCAGCTCGGTCGCGTTCGAATCAGGGGTCGCAGATACGCAGTATTTT.

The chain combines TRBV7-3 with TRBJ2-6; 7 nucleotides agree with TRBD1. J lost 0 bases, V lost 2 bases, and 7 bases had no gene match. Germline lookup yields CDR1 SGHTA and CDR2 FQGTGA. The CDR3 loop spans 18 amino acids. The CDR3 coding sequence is TGTGCCAGCAGCTTAGGGACAGCCGGAAGCTCTGGGGCCAACGTCCTGACTTTC. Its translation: CASSLGTAGSSGANVLTF.